This T cell receptor (beta chain) was obtained from a study of early T cells in non-severe SARS-CoV-2 infection. TCRdb reprocessed the 5' RACE reads via MiXCR and lists one record per CDR3 protein. The sample yields about 94,000 distinct CDR3 sequences, about 13% seen once. Trimming removed 2 bases from V and 7 bases from J, with 12 bases in between. The CDR3 is made up of 14 amino acids. Germline V CDR1 and CDR2: MRHNA, SNTAGT. Material: whole blood. The TCR originated in an adult who was a healthcare worker with PCR-confirmed SARS-CoV-2 infection or an uninfected control (not recorded which). The chain recombines TRBV6-4 with TRBJ1-5; D is undetermined. CDR3 in DNA: TGTGCCAGCAGTGACCAGCCCCCTAGGCAGCCCCAGCATTTT. This encodes CASSDQPPRQPQHF.